Following are 27 T cell receptor beta chains from one sample sequenced in a study of T cell changes during pregnancy in multiple sclerosis. Only in-frame clones appear in the TCRdb table, and some are missing; sequencing was by immunoSEQ multiplex PCR. The sample carries tens of thousands of clones, roughly 90% recorded once. Sequencing was performed on peripheral blood, taken in the second trimester of pregnancy. The receptors were sampled from a female donor with multiple sclerosis, enrolled in a pregnancy study.

The CDR3 DNA reads as TGTGCCAGCAGCTTGGGTTTAGGGGACACAGATACGCAGTATTTT. Translation gives CASSLGLGDTDTQYF. The V gene is TRBV5-6, the J gene TRBJ2-3, with a possible D match to TRBD1 (5 bases). CDR1 is SGHDT and CDR2 is YYEEEE in the germline V gene. The V end was cut by 0 bases, the J end by 2 bases, with 10 bases between. CDR3 length equals 15 residues. The variable domain in full, completed from reference TRBV5-6 and TRBJ2-3, reads DAGVTQSPTHLIKTRGQQVTLRCSPKSGHDTVSWYQQALGQGPQFIFQYYEEEERQRGNFPDRFSGHQFPNYSSELNVNALLLGDSALYLCASSLGLGDTDTQYFGPGTRLTVL.

This rearrangement joins TRBV7-6 to TRBJ2-5; D not certain. The V end lost 5 bases, the J end lost 10 bases, and 8 bases lay between the germline ends. The CDR3 length is 10 residues. From germline, CDR1 is SGHVS and CDR2 FNYEAQ. The CDR3, as DNA: TGTGCCAGCAGCCGACTGATCCAGTACTTC. Encoded protein: CASSRLIQYF.

As DNA, the CDR3 is TGTGCCAGTACAGGAAACTATGGCTACACCTTC. Translating it yields CASTGNYGYTF. The J gene is TRBJ1-2, the V gene TRBV27; D perhaps matches TRBD1 (5 bases). Germline V gene lookup returns CDR1 MNHEY and CDR2 SMNVEV (reference sequence). This CDR3 has 11 amino acids. V was cut by 9 bases and J by 2 bases, with 7 bases left in between.

V gene TRBV7-2 combines with J gene TRBJ1-4; 10 bases align to TRBD1. J gave up 8 bases and V 5 bases, and 8 bases lay outside the gene matches. The germline V gene has CDR1 SGHTA and CDR2 FQGNSA. The CDR3 runs to 15 residues. CDR3: CASSVTGGLGEKLFF. CDR3 nucleotides: TGTGCCAGCAGCGTGACAGGGGGCTTAGGGGAAAAACTGTTTTTT.

This clone was found once. The rearrangement links TRBV11-3 to TRBJ1-1; D unresolved. CDR3 length equals 13 residues. Germline values: CDR1 SGHNT, CDR2 YENEEA. The V end lost 5 bases, the J end lost 1 base, and 8 bases lay between the germline ends. CDR3 bases: TGTGCCAGCAGCCTTCAGGAGAACACTGAAGCTTTCTTT. This codes for CASSLQENTEAFF.

The gene calls are TRBV19 and TRBJ2-3; maybe TRBD2 (5 bases). CDR1 and CDR2 from the germline V gene are LNHDA and SQIVND (reference sequence). This CDR3 has 15 residues. V lost 2 bases, J lost 0 bases, and 9 bases lay in between. DNA for the CDR3: TGTGCCAGTAGTATAATGGCGGGTAGCACAGATACGCAGTATTTT. Protein: CASSIMAGSTDTQYF.

The genes are TRBV12-1 and TRBJ2-1; whether TRBD2, the table's D call, matches the DNA was not checked. TRBV12-1 is deemed a pseudogene. This CDR3 is 17 amino acids long. The CDR3 DNA is TGTGCCAGCAGCTTTGGGTTCGGGCGGGGGAAAAGGAATGAGCAGTTCTTC. Residues: CASSFGFGRGKRNEQFF.

The rearrangement uses TRBV6-5 and TRBJ2-1; 11 bases agree with TRBD2. The CDR3 has 15 residues. In germline, CDR1 is MNHEY, CDR2 SVGAGI. V dropped 6 bases and J dropped 4; count of bases not matched to a gene: 5. CDR3 sequence: CASRTSGNFYNEQFF. Here the CDR3 DNA reads TGTGCCAGCAGGACTAGCGGGAATTTTTACAATGAGCAGTTCTTC.

The V and J genes are TRBV4-3 and TRBJ2-7, with a possible D match to TRBD2 (6 bases). There are 14 residues in the CDR3. Germline loops: CDR1 LGHNA, CDR2 YSLEER. Trimming shortened V by 0 bases and J by 5 bases, and 11 bases separated the two germline ends. The CDR3 spells CASSQDGRGNEQYF. As DNA, the CDR3 is TGCGCCAGCAGCCAAGATGGACGGGGGAACGAGCAGTACTTC.

The V call is TRBV6-5, the J call TRBJ1-5; D not certain. Germline lookup yields CDR1 MNHEY and CDR2 SVGAGI. The CDR3 contains 15 residues. The ends were cut back, 6 bases at V and 2 bases at J, with 14 bases in the middle. CDR3 DNA sequence: TGTGCCAGCAGACCCCGGGGAGGACGCAATCAGCCCCAGCATTTT. This gives the protein CASRPRGGRNQPQHF.

This chain joins TRBV19 and TRBJ1-2; tentatively, D is TRBD1 (5 bases). The V gene's germline CDR1 is LNHDA and CDR2 SQIVND (reference sequence). The V and J ends lost 7 bases and 3 bases respectively, with 12 bases between them. The CDR3 contains 13 residues. This CDR3 is CASTPRDHYGYTF. The CDR3 DNA sequence: TGTGCCAGTACCCCGCGGGACCACTATGGCTACACCTTC.

The CDR3 loop reads CASSRQGGKVVVAGSGNTIYF. In DNA form, the CDR3 reads TGTGCCAGCAGCCGACAGGGAGGTAAAGTAGTAGTAGCCGGCTCTGGAAACACCATATATTTT. This chain connects TRBV13 to TRBJ1-3; 7 nucleotides match TRBD1. The V and J ends lost 5 bases and 0 bases, in that order; junction bases with no gene match: 22. CDR3 size: 21 residues. CDR1 is PRHDT, CDR2 FYEKMQ, per germline (reference sequence).

The DNA for the CDR3 is TGCGCCAGCAGCCCAGGACTCGGGCTCTCTGGGGCCAACGTCCTGACTTTC. Amino acids: CASSPGLGLSGANVLTF. The chain couples TRBV4-1 to TRBJ2-6, with D perhaps TRBD2 (5 bases). In germline, CDR1 is MGHRA, CDR2 YSYEKL. The V gene lost 4 bases and the J gene lost 0 bases, with 13 bases spanning the gap. The CDR3 length is 17 residues.

The V call is TRBV7-3, the J call TRBJ2-3; 7 nucleotides match TRBD1. The ends lost 3 bases at V and 3 bases at J; junction bases unmatched: 9. The CDR3 extends over 16 amino acids. Germline CDR1 and CDR2: SGHTA and FQGTGA. The CDR3 nucleotides are TGTGCCAGCAGCTTTCTGGGCAGGGGGTCTACAGATACGCAGTATTTT. Protein sequence: CASSFLGRGSTDTQYF.

The chain combines TRBV11-1 with TRBJ2-1; TRBD1 might be the D (6 bases). Germline assignment: CDR1 SGHAT and CDR2 FQDESV (reference sequence). V lost 2 bases to trimming and J lost 4 bases, with 9 bases between them. CDR3 length: 14 residues. CDR3 coding DNA: TGTGCCAGCAGCTTACGAGGACAGTACAATGAGCAGTTCTTC. Amino acid sequence: CASSLRGQYNEQFF.

Only one count was recorded for this clone. The chain recombines TRBV12-5 with TRBJ2-1; TRBD2 agrees at 7 bases. Trimming at V came to 2 bases and at J to 6 bases, leaving 4 bases not matched to a gene. The CDR3 loop spans 14 amino acids. Germline CDR1 LGHNT, CDR2 FRNRAP. The CDR3 protein is CASGLFTSANEQFF. DNA for the CDR3: TGTGCTAGTGGTTTGTTCACTAGCGCCAATGAGCAGTTCTTC.

This rearrangement joins TRBV5-4 to TRBJ2-2, with D unresolved. Germline CDR1 reads SGHNT; CDR2 reads YYREEE (reference sequence). The ends were cut back, 4 bases at V and 7 bases at J, with 14 bases in the middle. This CDR3 spans 14 amino acids. CDR3 amino acids: CASSLDIQVGELFF. CDR3 DNA: TGTGCCAGCAGCCTAGATATTCAAGTCGGGGAGCTGTTTTTT.

The count of this clone is one. This chain connects TRBV6-6 to TRBJ2-7, with D perhaps matching TRBD2 (6 bases). This CDR3 has 14 residues. CDR1 MNHNY and CDR2 SVGAGI come from the germline V gene (reference sequence). Trimming removed 6 bases at V and 2 bases at J, with 14 bases between. This CDR3 reads CASSLPGTPYEQYF. CDR3 nucleotides: TGTGCCAGCAGCCTCCCCGGGACTCCCTACGAGCAGTACTTC.

J is TRBJ2-1 and V is TRBV7-6; D may be TRBD2 (6 bases). The germline gives CDR1 SGHVS, CDR2 FNYEAQ. V was cut by 5 bases and J by 6 bases, with 20 bases left in between. CDR3 size: 16 residues. The CDR3 coding sequence is TGTGCCAGCAGCCCCTATGGAGGGGATGGAGCCAATGAGCAGTTCTTC. Translated, it gives CASSPYGGDGANEQFF.

The sample holds many counts of this clone. The chain joins TRBV5-1 to TRBJ1-6; D is undetermined. CDR3 size: 15 residues. V shed 0 bases and J shed 7 bases, with 11 bases lying between them. Germline V gene sequence: CDR1 SGHRS, CDR2 YFSETQ. CDR3 sequence (DNA): TGCGCCAGCAGCTTGGGAGACGGAGCAAATTCACCCCTCCACTTT. This translates into CASSLGDGANSPLHF.

This chain joins TRBV7-7 and TRBJ1-4; 7 bases are shared with TRBD1. The CDR3 has 14 residues. V gave up 5 bases and J gave up 2 bases; unmatched junction bases: 2. CDR1 SSHAT and CDR2 FNYEAQ come from the germline V gene (reference sequence). The CDR3: CASSTGATNEKLFF. DNA for the CDR3: TGTGCCAGCAGCACAGGGGCGACTAATGAAAAACTGTTTTTT.

The rearrangement uses TRBV10-1 and TRBJ1-5, with D unresolved. CDR1 is WNHNN and CDR2 is SYGVQD in the germline V gene (reference sequence). This CDR3 is built from 19 residues. V was shortened by 2 bases and J by 0 bases, with 20 bases between the two germline ends. CDR3 residues: CASSELYYSMTYSNQPQHF. The CDR3 DNA sequence: TGCGCCAGCAGTGAGCTTTACTATAGTATGACCTATAGCAATCAGCCCCAGCATTTT.

V and J are TRBV29-1 and TRBJ2-7; D is ambiguous. The V gene's germline CDR1 is SQVTM and CDR2 ANQGSEA. V was trimmed by 5 bases and J by 2 bases, leaving 10 bases between them. The CDR3 consists of 12 residues. CDR3 loop: CSVLAPTYEQYF. The CDR3 nucleotides are TGCAGCGTTCTGGCCCCAACCTACGAGCAGTACTTC.

This clone appeared a few times. The chain is built from TRBV5-6 and TRBJ2-3; 12 positions agree with TRBD2. This CDR3 has 15 residues. V lost 4 bases, J lost 6 bases, and 6 bases stayed unmatched. Germline V gene data show CDR1 as SGHDT and CDR2 as YYEEEE. CDR3 in amino acids: CASSGRLAGVDTQYF. The CDR3 nucleotides read TGTGCCAGCAGCGGACGACTAGCGGGGGTCGATACGCAGTATTTT.

This chain joins TRBV5-1 and TRBJ2-7, with 11 bases matching TRBD2. CDR3 length equals 15 residues. Germline V gene sequence: CDR1 SGHRS, CDR2 YFSETQ. Trimming removed 4 bases from V and 4 bases from J; junction bases left unmatched: 7. The CDR3 reads CASSPTSGSGYEQYF. The CDR3 region has the DNA TGCGCCAGCAGCCCCACTAGCGGGAGCGGTTACGAGCAGTACTTC.

The V and J genes are TRBV9 and TRBJ2-2; D possibly corresponds to TRBD1 (6 bases). This CDR3 spans 18 amino acids. Germline V gene data show CDR1 as SGDLS and CDR2 as YYNGEE. Trimming removed 6 bases from V and 2 bases from J, with 23 bases in between. The CDR3 sequence is CASTKGPAGTINTGELFF. The CDR3, as DNA: TGTGCCAGCACCAAGGGGCCCGCCGGGACAATTAACACCGGGGAGCTGTTTTTT.

V is TRBV6-1 and J is TRBJ2-6; 7 bases are shared with TRBD2. The junction had 4 bases not matched to a gene; V was cut back by 8 bases and J by 0 bases. There are 15 residues in the CDR3. Germline V lookup: CDR1 MNHNS, CDR2 SASEGT. The CDR3 nucleotides read TGTGCCAGCTGGGAGGGGTACTCTGGGGCCAACGTCCTGACTTTC. Residues: CASWEGYSGANVLTF.